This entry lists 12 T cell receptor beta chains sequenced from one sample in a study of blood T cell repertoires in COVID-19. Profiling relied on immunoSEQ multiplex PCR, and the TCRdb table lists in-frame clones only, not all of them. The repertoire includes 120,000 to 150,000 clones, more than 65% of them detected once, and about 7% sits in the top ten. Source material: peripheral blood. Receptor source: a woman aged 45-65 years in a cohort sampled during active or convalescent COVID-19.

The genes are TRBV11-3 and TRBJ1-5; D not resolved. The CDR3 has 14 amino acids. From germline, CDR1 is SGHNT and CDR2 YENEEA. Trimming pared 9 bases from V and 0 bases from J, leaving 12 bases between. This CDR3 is CASSLVYSNQPQHF. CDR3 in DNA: TGTGCCAGTTCCCTAGTCTATAGCAATCAGCCCCAGCATTTT.

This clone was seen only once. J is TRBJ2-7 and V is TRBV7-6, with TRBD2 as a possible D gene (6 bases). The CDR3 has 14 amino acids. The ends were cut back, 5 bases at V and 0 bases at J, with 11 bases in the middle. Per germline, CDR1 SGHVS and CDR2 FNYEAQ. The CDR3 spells CASSPAGYSYEQYF. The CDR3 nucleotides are TGTGCCAGCAGCCCAGCGGGCTACTCCTACGAGCAGTACTTC.

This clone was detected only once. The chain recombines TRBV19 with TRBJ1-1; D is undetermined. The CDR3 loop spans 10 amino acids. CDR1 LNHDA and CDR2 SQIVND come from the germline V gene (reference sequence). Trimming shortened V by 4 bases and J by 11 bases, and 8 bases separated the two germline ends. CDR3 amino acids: CASSNTEAFF. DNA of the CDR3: TGTGCCAGTAGTAACACGGAGGCTTTCTTT.

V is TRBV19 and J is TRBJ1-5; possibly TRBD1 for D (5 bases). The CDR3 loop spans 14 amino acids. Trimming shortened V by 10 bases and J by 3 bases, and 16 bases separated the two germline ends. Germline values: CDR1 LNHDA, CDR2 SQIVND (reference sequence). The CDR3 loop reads CATNHGHLNQPQHF. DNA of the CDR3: TGTGCCACGAACCACGGACACCTCAATCAGCCCCAGCATTTT.

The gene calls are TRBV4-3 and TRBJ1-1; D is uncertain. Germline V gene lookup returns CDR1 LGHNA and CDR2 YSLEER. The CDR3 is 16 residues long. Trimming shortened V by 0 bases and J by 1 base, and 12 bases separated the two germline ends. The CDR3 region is CASSQEGSPRNTEAFF. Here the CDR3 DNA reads TGCGCCAGCAGCCAAGAGGGGAGCCCTCGGAACACTGAAGCTTTCTTT.

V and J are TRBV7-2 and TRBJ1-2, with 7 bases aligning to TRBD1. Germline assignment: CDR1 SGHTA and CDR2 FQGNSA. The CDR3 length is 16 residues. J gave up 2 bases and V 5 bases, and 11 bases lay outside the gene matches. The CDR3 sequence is CASSISPGTANYGYTF. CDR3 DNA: TGTGCCAGCAGCATAAGTCCGGGGACAGCAAACTATGGCTACACCTTC. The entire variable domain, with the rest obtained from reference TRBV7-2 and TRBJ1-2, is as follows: GAGVSQSPSNKVTEKGKDVELRCDPISGHTALYWYRQSLGQGLEFLIYFQGNSAPDKSGLPSDRFSAERTGGSVSTLTIQRTQQEDSAVYLCASSISPGTANYGYTFGSGTRLTVV.

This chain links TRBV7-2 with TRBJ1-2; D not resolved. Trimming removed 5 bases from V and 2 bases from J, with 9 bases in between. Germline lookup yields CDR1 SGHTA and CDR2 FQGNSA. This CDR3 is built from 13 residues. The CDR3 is CASSLSLNYGYTF. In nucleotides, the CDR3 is TGTGCCAGCAGCCTAAGCCTGAACTATGGCTACACCTTC.

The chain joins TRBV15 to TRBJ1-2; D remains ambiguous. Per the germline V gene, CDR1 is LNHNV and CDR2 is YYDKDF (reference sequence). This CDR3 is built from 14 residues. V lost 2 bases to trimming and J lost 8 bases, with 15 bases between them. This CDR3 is CATSRITQYGGYTF. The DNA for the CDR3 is TGTGCCACCAGCAGAATAACACAGTATGGAGGCTACACCTTC.

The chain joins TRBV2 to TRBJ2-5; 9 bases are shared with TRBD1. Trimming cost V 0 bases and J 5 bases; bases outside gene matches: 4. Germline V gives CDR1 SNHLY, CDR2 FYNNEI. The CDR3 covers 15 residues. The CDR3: CASSEARGQGETQYF. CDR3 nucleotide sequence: TGTGCCAGCAGTGAAGCGCGTGGACAGGGGGAGACCCAGTACTTC.

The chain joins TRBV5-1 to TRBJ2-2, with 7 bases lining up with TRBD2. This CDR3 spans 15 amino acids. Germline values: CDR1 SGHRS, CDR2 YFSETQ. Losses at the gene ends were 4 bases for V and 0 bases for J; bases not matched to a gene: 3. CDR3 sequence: CASSALATNTGELFF. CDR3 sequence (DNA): TGCGCCAGCAGCGCACTAGCGACGAACACCGGGGAGCTGTTTTTT.

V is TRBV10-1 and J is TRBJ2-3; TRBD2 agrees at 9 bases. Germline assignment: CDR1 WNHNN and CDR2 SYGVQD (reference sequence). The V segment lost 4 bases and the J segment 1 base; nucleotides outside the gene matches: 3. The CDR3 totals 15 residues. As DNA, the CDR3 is TGCGCCAGCAGTGGGATAGCGGGGGGCACAGATACGCAGTATTTT. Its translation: CASSGIAGGTDTQYF.

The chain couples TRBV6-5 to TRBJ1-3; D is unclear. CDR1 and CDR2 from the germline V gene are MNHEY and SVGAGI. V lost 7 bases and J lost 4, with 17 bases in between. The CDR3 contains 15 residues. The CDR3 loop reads CASTPARGVGNTIYF. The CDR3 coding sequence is TGTGCCAGCACCCCTGCGCGGGGTGTAGGAAACACCATATATTTT.